This T cell receptor (beta chain) was obtained from a study of T cell repertoires in cytomegalovirus infection (dated by TCRdb to between 2018 and 2021). Broadly, across the study: Alongside well-studied HLA-B-restricted epitopes, the peptide stimulations were aimed at recently identified HLA-C-restricted CMV epitopes, whose presentation resists viral immunomodulation. Because public TCR beta signatures pointed to carriage of CMV infection together with the matching HLA type, the HLA type of each donor mattered for the analysis.

The treatment or condition label for this specimen denotes: in vitro stimulation with specific CMV peptide epitopes to enrich CMV-specific T cells. Sequencing was performed on an Illumina HiSeq 1500. TCRdb trimmed public reads at Q25 via fastp, called clones via MiXCR and kept in-frame beta chains. CDR3 protein duplicates are merged, each entry listing the most common genes and DNA. This sample is represented by 900,000 to 950,000 distinct CDR3 sequences; around 32% of them were singletons. Of the sample, 11% to 15% is held by the ten largest clones. Including the terminal cysteine and phenylalanine, the CDR3 comprises 14 residues. CDR3 DNA is the only sequence kept; it has 42 bases, read in frame from the first base. CDR1 and CDR2, per the germline V gene (reference sequence), are MNHEY and SMNVEV. V is trimmed back by 5 bases and J by 8 bases, and the junction contains 7 bases that no gene match accounts for.

As to this clonotype: The target of this receptor is not known. Base quality data are lacking; no much larger clone is found one base away.

Broad study findings and their caveats: In both this cohort and an independent roughly 350-donor cohort, the cumulative frequency of public TCR beta family members distinguished carriers of CMV infection plus the relevant HLA type. The ex vivo response was dominated by HLA-C-restricted CMV-specific TCR beta clonotypes, which also provided the single most frequent clonotype in two of eight donors.

This specimen consisted of cultured CD8+ T cells from PBMCs, obtained from culture after CMV antigen stimulation. The chain uses TRBV27 and TRBJ2-1; 9 central nucleotides agree with TRBD1. The source is a human donor in good health (CMV status not recorded). Some clones in this sample may be carry-over from other donors' samples. The CDR3 corresponds to CASSLQGARDEQFF. The nucleotide sequence is TGTGCCAGCAGTCTACAGGGGGCGCGGGATGAGCAGTTCTTC.